Presented here are 10 T cell receptor beta chains from one specimen sequenced in a study of blood T cell repertoires in COVID-19. Here immunoSEQ multiplex PCR was the method, and the copy in TCRdb shows in-frame clones only, minus some. The table lists about 140,000 clones, just under 90% of them singletons. Sequencing was done on a sample of peripheral blood. The receptors come from an elderly woman with acute or convalescent COVID-19.

The chain joins TRBV19 to TRBJ2-1, with 8 bases lining up with TRBD1. This CDR3 region has 14 residues. V shed 7 bases, J shed 4 bases, and the junction held 6 bases outside the gene matches. CDR1 and CDR2 (germline): LNHDA, SQIVND (reference sequence). Here the CDR3 DNA reads TGTGCCAGTAAGAGGAGGACAGGGTACAATGAGCAGTTCTTC. Protein sequence: CASKRRTGYNEQFF.

The V and J genes are TRBV3-1 (or the pseudogene TRBV3-2) and TRBJ2-1; TRBD1 matches 7 bases. V shed 3 bases and J 7 bases; nucleotides not matched to a gene: 3. CDR3 length equals 13 residues. The V gene's germline CDR1 is LGHDT and CDR2 YNNKEL (reference sequence). The CDR3 nucleotides read TGTGCCAGCAGCCATGACAGGGCTAATGAGCAGTTCTTC. Its translation: CASSHDRANEQFF.

CDR3 in DNA: TGTGCCAGCAGCCCGGGGAATAGCAATCAGCCCCAGCATTTT. It codes for CASSPGNSNQPQHF. The rearrangement links TRBV6-6 to TRBJ1-5; no clear D. This CDR3 is built from 14 residues. Trimming took 6 bases from V and 0 from J, leaving 9 bases between them. Per the germline V gene, CDR1 is MNHNY and CDR2 is SVGAGI (reference sequence).

The V call is TRBV7-9, the J call TRBJ1-3, with TRBD1 matching 7 bases. Germline V lookup: CDR1 SEHNR, CDR2 FQNEAQ (reference sequence). The CDR3 sequence is 13 residues long. J lost 3 bases, V lost 6 bases, and 2 bases had no gene match. As DNA, the CDR3 is TGTGCCAGCAGACAGGGGCTTGGAAACACCATATATTTT. Its translation: CASRQGLGNTIYF.

The V and J genes are TRBV27 and TRBJ2-1, with D possibly matching TRBD2 (5 bases). The CDR3 totals 14 residues. Trimming took off 2 bases at V and 3 bases at J, with 8 bases between the two ends. Per the germline V gene, CDR1 is MNHEY and CDR2 is SMNVEV (reference sequence). The CDR3 DNA reads TGTGCCAGCAGTTTACGGGGTGTCTACAATGAGCAGTTCTTC. Its translation: CASSLRGVYNEQFF.

The chain has TRBV3-1 (or the pseudogene TRBV3-2) and TRBJ1-1; no firm D call. This CDR3 spans 14 amino acids. Trimming took 2 bases from V and 0 from J, leaving 7 bases between them. Germline V gene lookup returns CDR1 LGHDT and CDR2 YNNKEL (reference sequence). The CDR3 sequence is CASSQWQLNTEAFF. CDR3 sequence (DNA): TGTGCCAGCAGCCAATGGCAGTTGAACACTGAAGCTTTCTTT.

The rearrangement joins TRBV6-6 to TRBJ2-1; 12 nucleotides match TRBD2. Unmatched junction bases numbered 3, after V lost 6 bases and J lost 3 bases. CDR3 length: 15 amino acids. Germline CDR1 and CDR2: MNHNY and SVGAGI (reference sequence). Written as DNA, the CDR3 is TGTGCCAGCAGACGACTAGCGGGGGACTACAATGAGCAGTTCTTC. It encodes CASRRLAGDYNEQFF.

This chain links TRBV7-9 with TRBJ1-1; D not certain. CDR1 and CDR2 (germline): SEHNR, FQNEAQ (reference sequence). The V end lost 5 bases, the J end lost 8 bases, and 12 bases lay between the germline ends. The CDR3 sequence is 12 residues long. Here the CDR3 DNA reads TGTGCCAGCAGCCCTAACCCGTACGAAGCTTTCTTT. Its protein is CASSPNPYEAFF.

The chain employs TRBV7-9 and TRBJ1-1, with 9 bases fitting TRBD1. Germline CDR1 and CDR2: SEHNR and FQNEAQ (reference sequence). The CDR3 has 16 residues. The ends lost 5 bases at V and 6 bases at J; junction bases unmatched: 13. The CDR3 nucleotides read TGTGCCAGCAGCGCAACCACACAGGGGGCGCGGGCTGAAGCTTTCTTT. Protein product: CASSATTQGARAEAFF. Supplemented by reference TRBV7-9 and TRBJ1-1, the full variable domain reads DTGVSQNPRHKITKRGQNVTFRCDPISEHNRLYWYRQTLGQGPEFLTYFQNEAQLEKSRLLSDRFSAERPKGSFSTLEIQRTEQGDSAMYLCASSATTQGARAEAFFGQGTRLTVV.

The chain couples TRBV2 to TRBJ1-2; no definite D call. Germline V gene lookup returns CDR1 SNHLY and CDR2 FYNNEI. V was trimmed by 7 bases and J by 6 bases, leaving 12 bases between them. The CDR3 is made up of 12 amino acids. The CDR3 nucleotides are TGTGCCAGCAAGAGGGATACAGATGGCTACACCTTC. It codes for CASKRDTDGYTF.